Listed here is a single T cell receptor beta chain. A second PCR, run for about 7 to 11 cycles, used a sample-barcoded 5' primer plus a J-beta primer mix. Each CDR3 protein is one row after TCRdb ran MiXCR on the 5' RACE reads. The top ten hold roughly 6.3% of the sample, which has about 1,400,000 distinct CDR3 sequences, around 59% seen once. The germline V gene has CDR1 SGDLS and CDR2 YYNGEE. The junction had 16 bases not matched to a gene; V was cut back by 0 bases and J by 2 bases. The CDR3 runs to 22 residues. The record originates from a study of blood T cells in healthy people across ages. This chain connects TRBV9 to TRBJ2-3; TRBD2 matches 15 bases. Sequencing was done on a sample of blood. This clonotype was sampled from a man in his late teens or twenties in good health. This CDR3 is CASSVGAGRFRTSGRATDTQYF. The CDR3 coding sequence is TGTGCCAGCAGCGTAGGAGCCGGGAGATTCAGGACTAGCGGGAGGGCCACAGATACGCAGTATTTT.